This entry concerns a single T cell receptor beta chain. Antigen specificity is unknown. Amplification used 60 Vbeta primers and 13 Jbeta primers. Data came from immunoSEQ multiplex PCR; TCRdb stores just in-frame clones and leaves some out. This sample has approximately 170,000 clones, with approximately 77% found just once. The V gene's germline CDR1 is SGHRS and CDR2 YFSETQ. The J segment lost 2 bases and the V segment lost 0 bases, leaving 22 bases of the junction unmatched. The CDR3 consists of 21 residues. The data were obtained in a study of cytomegalovirus exposure and HLA in healthy donors. Findings and caveats of the study: At a 0.05 false discovery rate, a later analysis found some 18,000 TCR beta sequences to be associated with HLA alleles. TCR beta V- and J-gene trimming was later associated with a missense DCLRE1C variant. As was reported, the HLA-A and HLA-B alleles of most subjects were accurately predicted from TCR beta sequences. The investigators catalogued some 160 TCR beta chains as cytomegalovirus-associated.

Sequencing input: PBMCs. This sequence was found in a male donor in good health and CMV-seronegative. J is TRBJ2-7 and V is TRBV5-1; 8 bases line up with TRBD2. CDR3: CASSLAPPRKAGATRPYEQYF. The CDR3, as DNA: TGCGCCAGCAGCTTGGCCCCCCCGCGGAAAGCGGGAGCGACCCGACCCTACGAGCAGTACTTC.